Following are 19 T cell receptor beta chains from one sample sequenced in a study of Graves' ophthalmopathy and Graves' hyperthyroidism listed by TCRdb under 2018. For sequencing, an Illumina HiSeq 2000 was employed. For repertoire sequencing, the TCR beta CDR3 regions were amplified from RNA transcripts. A first-round RT-PCR used HTBI primers with the Qiagen OneStep RT-PCR kit, followed by a second-round multiplex PCR, size selection and purification. TCRdb cleaned the public reads at Q25 with fastp, built clones with MiXCR and kept in-frame beta chains. Each entry is one CDR3 protein sequence, shown with its most common DNA and genes. In this sample the table shows approximately 380,000 distinct CDR3 sequences, 20% to 25% of which occur a single time. The ten largest clonotypes hold 3% of the sample. Material: peripheral blood. These receptors were collected from a woman in her late teens or twenties with stable Graves' hyperthyroidism. Donor details come from another sample of the same person, matched by shared clones.

This clonotype has ten or more counts. The J gene is TRBJ2-7, the V gene TRBV11-2, with 7 bases aligning to TRBD1. After removal of 1 base from V and 3 bases from J, the junction contained 9 bases not matched to a gene. The CDR3 spans 16 residues. Looked up from germline, CDR1 is SGHAT and CDR2 is FQNNGV. CDR3 in amino acids: CASSLVLGDRVYEQYF. The CDR3 DNA follows: TGTGCCAGCAGCTTAGTCTTGGGAGACAGGGTCTACGAGCAGTACTTC.

This rearrangement joins TRBV6-1 to TRBJ2-7; 14 nucleotides agree with TRBD2. Germline V lookup: CDR1 MNHNS, CDR2 SASEGT. The CDR3 contains 17 residues. V shed 4 bases, J shed 2 bases, and the junction held 7 bases outside the gene matches. The chain's CDR3 is CASSATLTSGRAYEQYF. CDR3 sequence (DNA): TGTGCCAGCAGTGCCACCCTGACTAGCGGGAGGGCCTACGAGCAGTACTTC.

With respect to this clonotype: A much larger clone sits a single nucleotide away, making a read error possible. This chain connects TRBV11-2 to TRBJ1-1; D gene uncertain. Germline V lookup: CDR1 SGHAT, CDR2 FQNNGV. The CDR3 runs to 16 residues. The CDR3 loop reads CASSLGFVFMNTEACF. CDR3 coding DNA: TGTGCCAGCAGCTTAGGTTTTGTTTTCATGAACACTGAAGCTTGCTTT. The full variable domain, with the rest looked up from reference TRBV11-2 and TRBJ1-1, is EAGVAQSPRYKIIEKRQSVAFWCNPISGHATLYWYQQILGQGPKLLIQFQNNGVVDDSQLPKDRFSAERLKGVDSTLKIQPAKLEDSAVYLCASSLGFVFMNTEACFGQGTRLTVV.

Note on this clonotype: At one end, the junction sequence differs from germline, possibly due to a read error. This sequence joins TRBV28 and TRBJ2-7; D unclear. This CDR3 region has 14 residues. Per the germline V gene, CDR1 is MDHEN and CDR2 is SYDVKM. Here the CDR3 reads CASSHIGSPYEQYF. CDR3 DNA: TGCGCCAGCAGCCACATAGGTTCTCCCTACGAGCAGTACTTC.

The rearrangement uses TRBV6-1 and TRBJ2-7; 10 bases are a match to TRBD1. Germline V gives CDR1 MNHNS, CDR2 SASEGT. The CDR3 spans 15 residues. Germline trimming cut 6 bases from V and 3 bases from J; bases unmatched to any gene: 8. CDR3 loop: CASSPRTGGNYEQYF. The CDR3 region has the DNA TGTGCCAGCAGCCCAAGGACAGGGGGAAACTACGAGCAGTACTTC.

This clonotype was recorded many times. CDR3: CASSLAGRPEAFF. DNA for the CDR3: TGTGCCAGCAGCTTAGCGGGTAGACCAGAAGCTTTCTTT. The V gene is TRBV7-2, the J gene TRBJ1-1; D is undetermined. The CDR3 totals 13 residues. The germline V and J ends were trimmed by 0 bases and 8 bases, with 10 bases remaining between them. CDR1 SGHTA and CDR2 FQGNSA come from the germline V gene.

This clonotype has at least ten counts. This chain joins TRBV5-1 and TRBJ2-5, with D perhaps matching TRBD1 or TRBD2 (5 bases each). V gave up 1 base and J gave up 5 bases, with 15 bases separating them. Germline V gene data show CDR1 as SGHRS and CDR2 as YFSETQ. CDR3 length: 15 amino acids. The CDR3 region has the DNA TGCGCCAGCAGCTTGCGACCAGGCGAGGGGGAGACCCAGTACTTC. The encoded protein is CASSLRPGEGETQYF. Filled out from reference TRBV5-1 and TRBJ2-5, the complete variable domain reads KAGVTQTPRYLIKTRGQQVTLSCSPISGHRSVSWYQQTPGQGLQFLFEYFSETQRNKGNFPGRFSGRQFSNSRSEMNVSTLELGDSALYLCASSLRPGEGETQYFGPGTRLLVL.

There are many counts of this clonotype. This chain links TRBV10-3 with TRBJ2-7; TRBD1 agrees at 8 bases. This CDR3 comprises 14 residues. The ends lost 7 bases at V and 7 bases at J; junction bases unmatched: 12. CDR1 is ENHRY, CDR2 SYGVKD, per germline. CDR3 in DNA: TGTGCCATCACCGGGACAGGCGCCTGGTGGGAGCAGTACTTC. It yields the protein CAITGTGAWWEQYF.

This clonotype was counted ten times or more. The V gene is TRBV20-1, the J gene TRBJ2-7, with D hard to call. CDR1 and CDR2 from the germline V gene are DFQATT and SNEGSKA (reference sequence). There are 10 residues in the CDR3. The V and J ends lost 5 bases and 3 bases respectively, with 5 bases between them. The CDR3 loop reads CSASSYEQYF. In nucleotides, the CDR3 is TGCAGTGCTTCAAGCTACGAGCAGTACTTC.

This clonotype was observed a handful of times. This chain joins TRBV5-1 and TRBJ2-4, with TRBD1 identical over 7 bases. The CDR3 runs to 14 residues. The germline CDR1 and CDR2 sequences are SGHRS and YFSETQ. The V segment lost 3 bases and the J segment 4 bases; nucleotides outside the gene matches: 4. The CDR3 DNA reads as TGCGCCAGCAGCTCCGGACAGGAGAAAAACATTCAGTACTTC. The encoded protein is CASSSGQEKNIQYF.

In this sample, this clonotype turned up many times. One junction end does not reproduce the germline sequence, and a read error may be involved. Here the CDR3 reads CASSFQPRTSGTQVF. CDR3 coding DNA: TGTGCCAGCAGCTTCCAACCCCGGACTAGCGGGACCCAGGTCTTC. The chain recombines TRBV11-3 with TRBJ2-7; TRBD2 agrees at 12 bases. CDR1 is SGHNT, CDR2 YENEEA, per germline. This CDR3 is 15 amino acids long.

The chain recombines TRBV5-1 with TRBJ2-2; D not resolved. Germline V lookup: CDR1 SGHRS, CDR2 YFSETQ. Trimming removed 0 bases from V and 0 bases from J, with 6 bases in between. The CDR3 is 15 residues long. CDR3 DNA sequence: TGCGCCAGCAGCTTGGCCGTGGCGAACACCGGGGAGCTGTTTTTT. This gives the protein CASSLAVANTGELFF.

This clonotype was observed at least ten times. This chain uses TRBV11-2 with TRBJ1-1, with TRBD1 matching 9 bases. Per the germline V gene, CDR1 is SGHAT and CDR2 is FQNNGV. The CDR3 loop spans 14 amino acids. J gave up 0 bases and V 5 bases, and 1 base lay outside the gene matches. CDR3 nucleotides: TGTGCCAGCAGCCGGGACAGGGTGAACACTGAAGCTTTCTTT. This translates into CASSRDRVNTEAFF.

This clonotype has at least ten counts. The J gene is TRBJ2-7, the V gene TRBV28, with 11 positions matching TRBD2. The CDR3 loop spans 16 amino acids. Germline CDR1 MDHEN, CDR2 SYDVKM. Trimming took 1 base from V and 1 from J; bases not matched to a gene: 3. This chain's CDR3 is CASSLSGTSGSYEQYF. Written as DNA, the CDR3 is TGTGCCAGCAGTTTATCGGGGACTAGCGGATCCTACGAGCAGTACTTC.

As for this clonotype: This clone may be a read error of a much larger clone one base away. The chain has TRBV28 and TRBJ2-5, with TRBD2 matching 7 bases. The germline CDR1 and CDR2 sequences are MDHEN and SYDVKM. After removal of 4 bases from V and 7 bases from J, the junction contained 9 bases not matched to a gene. The CDR3 sequence is 14 residues long. CDR3 DNA sequence: TGTGCCAGCAGTTGGGCGGGAGTGGAGGGGACCCAGTACTTC. Its protein product is CASSWAGVEGTQYF.

This clonotype was recorded many times. This chain joins TRBV19 and TRBJ2-6; 10 bases fit TRBD1. Per germline, CDR1 LNHDA and CDR2 SQIVND (reference sequence). The CDR3 consists of 15 residues. The V and J ends lost 6 bases and 2 bases, in that order; junction bases with no gene match: 1. The DNA for the CDR3 is TGTGCCAGTAGGACAGGGGGCACTGGGGCCAACGTCCTGACTTTC. Translating it yields CASRTGGTGANVLTF. Looking up the rest from reference TRBV19 and TRBJ2-6 gives the full variable domain: DGGITQSPKYLFRKEGQNVTLSCEQNLNHDAMYWYRQDPGQGLRLIYYSQIVNDFQKGDIAEGYSVSREKKESFPLTVTSAQKNPTAFYLCASRTGGTGANVLTFGAGSRLTVL.

In its sample, this clonotype was seen many times. The chain joins TRBV29-1 to TRBJ1-5, with TRBD1 identical over 9 bases. The CDR3 is made up of 15 amino acids. Trimming took 8 bases from V and 2 from J; bases not matched to a gene: 10. Germline CDR1 SQVTM, CDR2 ANQGSEA. In DNA form, the CDR3 reads TGCAGCCCGCGGACAGGGGAGATCGGCAATCAGCCCCAGCATTTT. Translating gives CSPRTGEIGNQPQHF.

This clonotype was seen at least ten times. The V gene is TRBV10-3, the J gene TRBJ2-7; 8 bases align to TRBD2. The CDR3 consists of 15 residues. The V segment lost 4 bases and the J segment 5 bases; nucleotides outside the gene matches: 10. Germline V gene data show CDR1 as ENHRY and CDR2 as SYGVKD. This CDR3 reads CAISVGGRNLNEQYF. The DNA for the CDR3 is TGTGCCATCAGTGTAGGCGGGAGGAATCTAAACGAGCAGTACTTC.

Points on this clonotype: Being one base from a much bigger clone, this may be a read error. The genes are TRBV5-1 and TRBJ1-2; maybe TRBD1 (6 bases). This CDR3 region has 16 residues. Per germline, CDR1 SGHRS and CDR2 YFSETQ. The V end was cut by 4 bases, the J end by 0 bases, with 16 bases between. In DNA, the CDR3 is TGCGCCAGCAGCCCCGGGACACCCCTTTCTAACTATGGCTACACCTTC. Encoded protein: CASSPGTPLSNYGYTF.